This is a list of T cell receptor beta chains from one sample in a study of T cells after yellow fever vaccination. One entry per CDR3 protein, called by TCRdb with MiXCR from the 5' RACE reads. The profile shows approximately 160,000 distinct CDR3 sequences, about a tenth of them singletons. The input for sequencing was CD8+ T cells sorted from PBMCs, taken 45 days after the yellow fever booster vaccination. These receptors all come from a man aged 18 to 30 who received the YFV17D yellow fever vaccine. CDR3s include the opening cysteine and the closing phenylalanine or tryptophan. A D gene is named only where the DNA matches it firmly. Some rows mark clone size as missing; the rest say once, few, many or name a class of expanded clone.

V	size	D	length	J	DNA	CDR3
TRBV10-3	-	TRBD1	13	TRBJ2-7	TGTGCCATCACAGAACAGGGGGCTAGTGAGCAGTACTTC	CAITEQGASEQYF
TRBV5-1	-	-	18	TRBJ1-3	TGCGCCAGCAGCCCCGATCGACAGGAAGGTTCGTTCGGAAACACCATATATTTT	CASSPDRQEGSFGNTIYF
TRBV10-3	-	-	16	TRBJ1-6	TGTGCCATCAGTGAGCAGGGGAGCTCCTATAATTCACCCCTCCACTTT	CAISEQGSSYNSPLHF
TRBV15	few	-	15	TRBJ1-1	TGTGCCACCAGCAGAGACGCCAGGGGTTGGACTGAAGCTTTCTTT	CATSRDARGWTEAFF
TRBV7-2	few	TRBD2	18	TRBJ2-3	TGTGCCAGCAGCTCCCTCGGACTAGCGGGGGTGGGGACAGATACGCAGTATTTT	CASSSLGLAGVGTDTQYF
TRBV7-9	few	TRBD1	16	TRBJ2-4	TGTGCCAGCAGCTCCCGGGACAGCGAACGGAGAAACATTCAGTACTTC	CASSSRDSERRNIQYF
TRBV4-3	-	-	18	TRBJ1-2	TGCGCCAGCAGCCAAGATCCCCTTCCAGAGGGACTCCGGTATGGCTACACCTTC	CASSQDPLPEGLRYGYTF
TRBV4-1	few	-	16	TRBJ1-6	TGCGCCAGCAGCGCGCAAGAGTTAGGTGTAAAGTCACCCCTCCACTTT	CASSAQELGVKSPLHF
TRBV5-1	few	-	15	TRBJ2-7	TGCGCCAGCAGCTTGGGCGCAGGGGTTACCTACGAGCAGTACTTC	CASSLGAGVTYEQYF
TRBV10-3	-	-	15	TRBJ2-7	TGTGCCATCAGTGAGTCGTGGACAGACAGCTACGAGCAGTACTTC	CAISESWTDSYEQYF
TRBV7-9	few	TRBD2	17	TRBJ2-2	TGTGCCAGCAGCTTAAATGATCTCGGGGGGGCGACCGGGGAGCTGTTTTTT	CASSLNDLGGATGELFF
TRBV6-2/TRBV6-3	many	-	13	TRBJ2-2	TGTGCCAGCAGTTTGGTAGCAACCGGGGAGCTGTTTTTT	CASSLVATGELFF
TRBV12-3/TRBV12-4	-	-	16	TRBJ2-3	TGTGCCAGCAGCCATGGCGAGGGGGGGGCCACAGATACGCAGTATTTT	CASSHGEGGATDTQYF
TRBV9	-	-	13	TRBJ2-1	TGTGCCAGCAGCGCTACCAGGGGCAATGAGCAGTTCTTC	CASSATRGNEQFF
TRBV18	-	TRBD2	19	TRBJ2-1	TGTGCCAGCTCACCACGGGATCGGACTAGCGGCGGTACCTACAATGAGCAGTTCTTC	CASSPRDRTSGGTYNEQFF
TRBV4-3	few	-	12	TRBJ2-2	TGCGCCAGCAGCGCCTGGTCCGGGGAGCTGTTTTTT	CASSAWSGELFF
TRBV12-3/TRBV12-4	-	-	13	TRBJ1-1	TGTGCCAGCATAGGGGGATGGTACACTGAAGCTTTCTTT	CASIGGWYTEAFF
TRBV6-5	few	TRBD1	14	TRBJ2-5	TGTGCCAGCAGTTACTCAGGACAGGCTGCGGCCCAGTACTTC	CASSYSGQAAAQYF
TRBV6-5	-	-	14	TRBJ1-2	TGTGCCAGCAGTTACGGGCAGACCCTCTATGGCTACACCTTC	CASSYGQTLYGYTF
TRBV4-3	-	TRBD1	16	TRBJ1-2	TGCGCCAGCAGCCAAGATAGGGGACAGGGAACACATGGCTACACCTTC	CASSQDRGQGTHGYTF
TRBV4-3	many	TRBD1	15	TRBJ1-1	TGCGCCAGCAGCCCTTGGACAGGAATGAACACTGAAGCTTTCTTT	CASSPWTGMNTEAFF
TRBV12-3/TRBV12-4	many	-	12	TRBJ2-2	TGTGCCAGCAGTCCTGACACCGGGGAGCTGTTTTTT	CASSPDTGELFF
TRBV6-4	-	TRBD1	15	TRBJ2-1	TGTGCCAGCAGTCCACGGACAGGGGTTTACAATGAGCAGTTCTTC	CASSPRTGVYNEQFF
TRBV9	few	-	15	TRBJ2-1	TGTGCCAGCAGCGTAGAGGGTGACACCTACAATGAGCAGTTCTTC	CASSVEGDTYNEQFF
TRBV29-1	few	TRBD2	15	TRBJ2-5	TGCAGCGTTGCGGGAGTAGCGGGGGGTCGGGAGACCCAGTACTTC	CSVAGVAGGRETQYF
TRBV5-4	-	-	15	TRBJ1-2	TGTGCCAGTTTCTCGGCAGGGAGGGGATTCTATGGCTACACCTTC	CASFSAGRGFYGYTF
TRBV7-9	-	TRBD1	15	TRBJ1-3	TGTGCCAGCAGCATGGGACAGGGGGCTCGGAACACCATATATTTT	CASSMGQGARNTIYF
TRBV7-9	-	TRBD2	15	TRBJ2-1	TGTGCCAGCAGCCATAGCGGGGGCACCTACAATGAGCAGTTCTTC	CASSHSGGTYNEQFF
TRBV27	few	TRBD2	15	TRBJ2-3	TGTGCCAGCAGCGCACCCGGGACTAGCCTTGATACGCAGTATTTT	CASSAPGTSLDTQYF
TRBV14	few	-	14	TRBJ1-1	TGTGCCAGCAGCCAATACTCAGAGACCACTGAAGCTTTCTTT	CASSQYSETTEAFF
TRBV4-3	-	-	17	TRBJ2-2	TGCGCCAGCAGCCAAGACCCCATCCCTCCCGGGGTCGGGGAGCTGTTTTTT	CASSQDPIPPGVGELFF
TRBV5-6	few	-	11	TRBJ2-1	TGTGCCAGCAGCTACAGCCTTACGCAGTTCTTC	CASSYSLTQFF
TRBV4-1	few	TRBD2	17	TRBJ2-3	TGCGCCAGCAGCCAAGAAGCAGCGGGGGGCCTCACAGATACGCAGTATTTT	CASSQEAAGGLTDTQYF
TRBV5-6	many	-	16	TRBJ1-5	TGTGCCAGCAGCCCAAATGCGGGGGCACGCAATCAGCCCCAGCATTTT	CASSPNAGARNQPQHF
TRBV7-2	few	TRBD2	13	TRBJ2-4	TGTGCCAGCAGCCAACCGGGGGGGGACATTCAGTACTTC	CASSQPGGDIQYF
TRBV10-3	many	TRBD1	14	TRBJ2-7	TGTGCCATGGCCCCGTGGGACAGGGGAGGGGAGCAGTACTTC	CAMAPWDRGGEQYF
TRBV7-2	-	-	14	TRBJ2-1	TGTGCCAGCAGCTTAGATGGTAGGAAGACTAGAAAGTTCTTC	CASSLDGRKTRKFF
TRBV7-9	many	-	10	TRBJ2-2	TGTGCCAGCGGGACCGGGGAGCTGTTTTTT	CASGTGELFF